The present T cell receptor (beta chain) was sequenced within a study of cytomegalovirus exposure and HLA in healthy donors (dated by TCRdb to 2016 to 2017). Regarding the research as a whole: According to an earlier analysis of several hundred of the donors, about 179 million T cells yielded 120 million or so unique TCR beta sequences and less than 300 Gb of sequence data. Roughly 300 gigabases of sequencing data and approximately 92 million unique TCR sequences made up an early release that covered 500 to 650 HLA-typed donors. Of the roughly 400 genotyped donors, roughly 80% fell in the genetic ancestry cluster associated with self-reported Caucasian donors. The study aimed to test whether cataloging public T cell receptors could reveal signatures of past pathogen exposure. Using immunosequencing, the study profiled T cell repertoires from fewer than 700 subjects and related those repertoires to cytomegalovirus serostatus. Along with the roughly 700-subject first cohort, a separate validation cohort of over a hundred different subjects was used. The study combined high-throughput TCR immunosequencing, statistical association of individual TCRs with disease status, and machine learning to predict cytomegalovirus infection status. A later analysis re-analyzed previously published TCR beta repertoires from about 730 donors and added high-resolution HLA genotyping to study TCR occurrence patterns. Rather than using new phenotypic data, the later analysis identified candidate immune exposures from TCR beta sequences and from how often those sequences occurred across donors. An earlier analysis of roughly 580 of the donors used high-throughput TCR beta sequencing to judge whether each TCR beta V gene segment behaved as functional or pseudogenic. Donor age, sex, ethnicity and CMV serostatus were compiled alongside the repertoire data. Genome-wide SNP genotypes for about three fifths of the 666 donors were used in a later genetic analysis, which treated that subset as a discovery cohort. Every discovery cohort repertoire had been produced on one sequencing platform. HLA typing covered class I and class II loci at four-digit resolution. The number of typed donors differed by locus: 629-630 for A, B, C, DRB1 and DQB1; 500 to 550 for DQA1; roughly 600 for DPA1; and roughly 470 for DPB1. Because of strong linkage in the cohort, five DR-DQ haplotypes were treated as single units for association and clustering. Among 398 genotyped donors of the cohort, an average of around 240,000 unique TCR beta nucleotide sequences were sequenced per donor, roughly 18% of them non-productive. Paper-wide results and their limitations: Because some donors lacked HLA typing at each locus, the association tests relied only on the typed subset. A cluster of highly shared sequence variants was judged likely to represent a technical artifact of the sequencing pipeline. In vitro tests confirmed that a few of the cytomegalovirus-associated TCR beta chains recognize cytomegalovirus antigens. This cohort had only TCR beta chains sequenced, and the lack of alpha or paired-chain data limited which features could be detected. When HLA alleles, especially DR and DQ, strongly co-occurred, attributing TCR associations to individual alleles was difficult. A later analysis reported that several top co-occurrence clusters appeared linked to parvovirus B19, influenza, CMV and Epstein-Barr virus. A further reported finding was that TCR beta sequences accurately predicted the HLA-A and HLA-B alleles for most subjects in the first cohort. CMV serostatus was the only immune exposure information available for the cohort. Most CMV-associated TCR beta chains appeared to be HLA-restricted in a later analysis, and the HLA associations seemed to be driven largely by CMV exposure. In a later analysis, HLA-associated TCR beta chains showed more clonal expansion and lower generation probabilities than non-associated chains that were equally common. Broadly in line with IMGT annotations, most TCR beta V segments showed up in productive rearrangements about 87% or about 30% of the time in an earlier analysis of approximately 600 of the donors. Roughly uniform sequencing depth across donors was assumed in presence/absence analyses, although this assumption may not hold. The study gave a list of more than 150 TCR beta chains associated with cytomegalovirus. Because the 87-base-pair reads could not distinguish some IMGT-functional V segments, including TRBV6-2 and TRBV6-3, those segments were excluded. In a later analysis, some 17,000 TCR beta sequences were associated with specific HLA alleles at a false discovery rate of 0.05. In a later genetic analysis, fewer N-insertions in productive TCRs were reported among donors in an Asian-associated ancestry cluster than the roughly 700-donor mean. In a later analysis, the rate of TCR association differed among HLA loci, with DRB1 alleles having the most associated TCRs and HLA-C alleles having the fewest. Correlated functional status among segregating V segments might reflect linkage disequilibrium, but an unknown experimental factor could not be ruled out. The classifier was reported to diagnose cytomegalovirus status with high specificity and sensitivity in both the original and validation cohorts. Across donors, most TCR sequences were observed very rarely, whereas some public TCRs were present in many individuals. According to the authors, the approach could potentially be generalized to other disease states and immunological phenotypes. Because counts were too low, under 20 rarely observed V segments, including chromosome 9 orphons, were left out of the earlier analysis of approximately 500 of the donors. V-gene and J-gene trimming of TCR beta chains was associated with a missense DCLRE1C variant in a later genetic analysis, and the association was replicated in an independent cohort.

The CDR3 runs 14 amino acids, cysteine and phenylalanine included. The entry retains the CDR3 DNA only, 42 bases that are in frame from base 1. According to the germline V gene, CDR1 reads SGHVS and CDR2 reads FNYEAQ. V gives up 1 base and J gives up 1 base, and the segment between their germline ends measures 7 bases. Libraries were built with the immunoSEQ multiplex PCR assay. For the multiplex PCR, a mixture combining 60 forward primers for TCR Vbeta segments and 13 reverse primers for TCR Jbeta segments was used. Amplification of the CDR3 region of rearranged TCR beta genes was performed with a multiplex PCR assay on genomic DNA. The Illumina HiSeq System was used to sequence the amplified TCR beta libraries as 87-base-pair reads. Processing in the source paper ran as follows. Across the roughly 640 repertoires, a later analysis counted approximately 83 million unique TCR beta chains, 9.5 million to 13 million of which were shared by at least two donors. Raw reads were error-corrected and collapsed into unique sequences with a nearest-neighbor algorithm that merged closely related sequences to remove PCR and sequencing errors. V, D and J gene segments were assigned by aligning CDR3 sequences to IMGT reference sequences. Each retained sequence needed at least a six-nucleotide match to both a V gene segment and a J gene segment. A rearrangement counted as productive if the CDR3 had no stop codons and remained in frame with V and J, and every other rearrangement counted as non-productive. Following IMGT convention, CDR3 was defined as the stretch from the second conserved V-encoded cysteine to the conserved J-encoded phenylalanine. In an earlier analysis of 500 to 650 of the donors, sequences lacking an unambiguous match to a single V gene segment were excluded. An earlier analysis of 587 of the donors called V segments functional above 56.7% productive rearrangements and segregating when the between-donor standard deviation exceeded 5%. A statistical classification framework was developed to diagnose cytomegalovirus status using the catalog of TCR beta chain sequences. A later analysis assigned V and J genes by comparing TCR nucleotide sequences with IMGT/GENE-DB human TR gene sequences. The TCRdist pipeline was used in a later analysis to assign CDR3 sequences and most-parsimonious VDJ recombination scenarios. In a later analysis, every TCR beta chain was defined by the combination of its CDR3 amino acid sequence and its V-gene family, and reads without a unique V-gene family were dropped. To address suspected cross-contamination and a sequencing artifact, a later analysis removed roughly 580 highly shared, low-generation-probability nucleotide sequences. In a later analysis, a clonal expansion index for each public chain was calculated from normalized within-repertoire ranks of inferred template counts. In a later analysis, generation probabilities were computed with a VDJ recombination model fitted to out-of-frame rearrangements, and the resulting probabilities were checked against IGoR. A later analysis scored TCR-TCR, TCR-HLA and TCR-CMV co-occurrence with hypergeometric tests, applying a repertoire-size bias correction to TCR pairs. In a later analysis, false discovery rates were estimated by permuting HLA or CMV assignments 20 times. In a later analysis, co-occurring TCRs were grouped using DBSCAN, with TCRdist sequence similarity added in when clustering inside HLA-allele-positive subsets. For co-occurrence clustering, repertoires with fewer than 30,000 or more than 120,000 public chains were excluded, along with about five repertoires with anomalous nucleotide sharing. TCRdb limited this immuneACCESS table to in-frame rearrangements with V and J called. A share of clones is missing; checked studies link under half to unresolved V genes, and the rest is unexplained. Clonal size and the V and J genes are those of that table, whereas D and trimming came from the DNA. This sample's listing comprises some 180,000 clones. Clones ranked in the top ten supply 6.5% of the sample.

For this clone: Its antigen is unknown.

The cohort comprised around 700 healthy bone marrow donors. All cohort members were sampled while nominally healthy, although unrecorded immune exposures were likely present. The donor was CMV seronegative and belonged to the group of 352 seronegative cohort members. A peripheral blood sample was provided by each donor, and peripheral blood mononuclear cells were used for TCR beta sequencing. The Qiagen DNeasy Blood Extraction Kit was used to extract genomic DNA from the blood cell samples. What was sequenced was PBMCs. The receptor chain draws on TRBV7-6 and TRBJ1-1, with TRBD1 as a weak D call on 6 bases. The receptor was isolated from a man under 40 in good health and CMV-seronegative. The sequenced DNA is TGTGCCAGCAGCTTAGGGGGGCCGAACACTGAAGCTTTCTTT. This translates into CASSLGGPNTEAFF.